This entry lists 24 T cell receptor beta chains sequenced from one sample in a study of CD8 T cell repertoires and HIV-1 epitope variants. TCRdb keeps only in-frame clones here, not all; method: immunoSEQ multiplex PCR. The top ten hold roughly two fifths of the sample, which has roughly 6,600 clones, more than 55% seen once. Their target antigens are unknown. The sample taken for sequencing was cultured CD8+ T cells derived from PBMCs. The receptors derive from a male donor with HIV.

This clone is large by share. This chain links TRBV7-9 with TRBJ1-1; possibly TRBD1 for D (6 bases). The CDR3 covers 17 residues. Germline lookup yields CDR1 SEHNR and CDR2 FQNEAQ (reference sequence). With 5 bases removed from V and 5 bases from J, the gap between germline ends came to 24 bases. CDR3 sequence reads: CASSPRGMGASRTEAFF. The CDR3 region has the DNA TGTGCCAGCAGCCCCCGGGGGATGGGGGCATCGAGAACTGAAGCTTTCTTT.

The chain recombines TRBV4-1 with TRBJ1-3; tentative D call: TRBD1 (5 bases). Germline CDR1 MGHRA, CDR2 YSYEKL. The CDR3 is made up of 18 amino acids. Trimming shortened V by 4 bases and J by 1 base, and 20 bases separated the two germline ends. As DNA, the CDR3 is TGCGCCAGCAGCCCAGGTCATTTGGCCGACAGTTCTGGAAACACCATATATTTT. Amino acids: CASSPGHLADSSGNTIYF.

This clone has just a few counts. The chain joins TRBV27 to TRBJ1-3; D is possibly TRBD1 (5 bases). Trimming cost V 5 bases and J 0 bases, with 11 bases left between them. Germline-derived CDR1 and CDR2 are MNHEY and SMNVEV (reference sequence). The CDR3 loop spans 15 amino acids. For the CDR3, the DNA is TGTGCCAGCAGTGGGGCGGACATCTCTGGAAACACCATATATTTT. Encoded protein: CASSGADISGNTIYF.

The V call is TRBV2, the J call TRBJ2-5, with D possibly being TRBD2 (6 bases). Between the trimmed V and J ends, which lost 10 bases and 0 bases, there was a span of 18 bases. Per germline, CDR1 SNHLY and CDR2 FYNNEI. The CDR3 totals 15 residues. The DNA of the CDR3 is TGTGCCATACTCTATAGAGGAGGGGACCAAGAGACCCAGTACTTC. Translation gives CAILYRGGDQETQYF.

The CDR3 loop is CASSGPGGARNTEAFF. CDR3 sequence (DNA): TGCGCCAGCAGCGGACCAGGGGGGGCAAGAAACACTGAAGCTTTCTTT. This rearrangement joins TRBV4-1 to TRBJ1-1, with TRBD1 matching 7 bases. V was pared by 5 bases and J by 2 bases, with 11 bases of the junction left unmatched. The CDR3 sequence is 16 residues long. Germline CDR1 is MGHRA and CDR2 is YSYEKL.

This clone was seen a handful of times. The genes are TRBV2 and TRBJ2-7; possible D gene TRBD1, 6 bases. The V and J ends lost 7 bases and 3 bases respectively, with 16 bases between them. The CDR3 length is 14 residues. CDR1 and CDR2 from the germline V gene are SNHLY and FYNNEI. The DNA of the CDR3 is TGTGCCAGCACCGATGATCAGGGGAACTACGAGCAGTACTTC. Residues: CASTDDQGNYEQYF.

The chain carries TRBV6-6 and TRBJ2-1; possibly TRBD2 for D (5 bases). The germline V and J ends were trimmed by 4 bases and 4 bases, with 11 bases remaining between them. Germline V CDR1 and CDR2: MNHNY, SVGAGI (reference sequence). The CDR3 length is 14 residues. The chain's CDR3 is CASSSPTIYNEQFF. DNA of the CDR3: TGTGCCAGCAGTTCCCCGACTATTTACAATGAGCAGTTCTTC.

CDR3: CASSRSGGTEAFF. Here the CDR3 DNA reads TGTGCCAGCTCACGGTCAGGGGGCACTGAAGCTTTCTTT. This chain uses TRBV18 with TRBJ1-1; 7 bases agree with TRBD1. The germline V gene has CDR1 KGHSH and CDR2 LQKENI. J was trimmed by 4 bases and V by 4 bases; bases with no gene match: 3. This CDR3 comprises 13 residues.

V is TRBV27 and J is TRBJ2-3, with 7 bases identical to TRBD2. This CDR3 is 14 amino acids long. Germline V gene lookup returns CDR1 MNHEY and CDR2 SMNVEV (reference sequence). Trimming removed 5 bases from V and 6 bases from J; junction bases left unmatched: 8. CDR3 nucleotide sequence: TGTGCCAGCAGTAGACTAGCAGATCGGGATACGCAGTATTTT. This codes for CASSRLADRDTQYF.

This clone was seen a single time. J is TRBJ1-6 and V is TRBV2; D call uncertain. The CDR3 covers 13 residues. The V gene's germline CDR1 is SNHLY and CDR2 FYNNEI. With 2 bases removed from V and 9 bases from J, the gap between germline ends came to 8 bases. In nucleotides, the CDR3 is TGTGCCAGCAGTGAACAGCCGGGTTCACCCCTCCACTTT. Its translation: CASSEQPGSPLHF.

This clone has just a few counts. V usage is TRBV6-6 and J usage is TRBJ2-3; 13 nucleotides match TRBD2. J gave up 1 base and V 6 bases, and 4 bases lay outside the gene matches. Germline assignment: CDR1 MNHNY and CDR2 SVGAGI (reference sequence). The CDR3 runs to 16 residues. The CDR3 sequence: CASSYGLAGGTDTQYF. CDR3 DNA: TGTGCCAGCAGCTACGGACTAGCGGGGGGCACAGATACGCAGTATTTT.

This chain joins TRBV7-8 and TRBJ1-6; no definite D call. Germline CDR1 is SGHVS and CDR2 is FQNEAQ. Trimming removed 5 bases at V and 4 bases at J, with 9 bases between. The CDR3 totals 14 residues. The CDR3 bases are TGTGCCAGCAGCGCGGGTGGTTATAATTCACCCCTCCACTTT. Its protein is CASSAGGYNSPLHF.

This chain connects TRBV5-5 to TRBJ1-2; no definite D call. The CDR3 extends over 14 amino acids. Germline V gene data show CDR1 as SGHKS and CDR2 as YYEKEE (reference sequence). V lost 0 bases, J lost 1 base, and 7 bases lay in between. The CDR3 bases are TGTGCCAGCAGCTTGGCCGACATTAACTATGGCTACACCTTC. It specifies CASSLADINYGYTF.

The chain carries TRBV15 and TRBJ2-5, with TRBD2 matching over 13 bases. This CDR3 region has 15 residues. Germline CDR1 is LNHNV and CDR2 is YYDKDF (reference sequence). V was clipped by 3 bases and J by 3 bases; unmatched bases: 1. The CDR3 DNA reads TGTGCCACCAGCAGGGGGACTAGCGGGGAAGAGACCCAGTACTTC. Its protein product is CATSRGTSGEETQYF. The variable domain in full, with the rest retrieved from reference TRBV15 and TRBJ2-5, is DAMVIQNPRYQVTQFGKPVTLSCSQTLNHNVMYWYQQKSSQAPKLLFHYYDKDFNNEADTPDNFQSRRPNTSFCFLDIRSPGLGDTAMYLCATSRGTSGEETQYFGPGTRLLVL.

The J gene is TRBJ2-5, the V gene TRBV28, with 8 nucleotides matching TRBD1. CDR3 length: 16 residues. Losses at the gene ends were 4 bases for V and 3 bases for J; bases not matched to a gene: 10. The germline gives CDR1 MDHEN, CDR2 SYDVKM. The CDR3 DNA is TGTGCCAGCAGTTCCCCGGGACAGGAGAGTAAAGAGACCCAGTACTTC. Translated: CASSSPGQESKETQYF.

This rearrangement joins TRBV4-3 to TRBJ1-6; D gene uncertain. V was cut by 0 bases and J by 7 bases, with 4 bases left in between. The CDR3 runs to 13 residues. Germline values: CDR1 LGHNA, CDR2 YSLEER. The DNA for the CDR3 is TGCGCCAGCAGCCAAGAGGTAAATTCACCCCTCCACTTT. Protein sequence: CASSQEVNSPLHF.

This chain links TRBV27 with TRBJ2-6; no clear D. The length of the CDR3 is 16 residues. CDR1 is MNHEY, CDR2 SMNVEV, per germline (reference sequence). Between the trimmed V and J ends, which lost 4 bases and 1 base, there was a span of 11 bases. The CDR3 DNA follows: TGTGCCAGCAGTTCTCCTTGGCGGTCTGGGGCCAACGTCCTGACTTTC. Translation: CASSSPWRSGANVLTF.

V is TRBV9 and J is TRBJ2-6; 8 bases agree with TRBD1. With V trimmed by 4 bases and J by 0 bases, 6 bases remained unmatched. This CDR3 is built from 17 residues. CDR1 and CDR2 (germline): SGDLS, YYNGEE. In DNA, the CDR3 is TGTGCCAGCAGCATAGGACAGGGAATCTCTGGGGCCAACGTCCTGACTTTC. This gives the protein CASSIGQGISGANVLTF.

This clone was recorded a few times. The gene calls are TRBV15 and TRBJ2-1; the D gene could be TRBD1 or TRBD2 (5 bases each). Germline V gene sequence: CDR1 LNHNV, CDR2 YYDKDF (reference sequence). The CDR3 totals 15 residues. V lost 0 bases and J lost 7, with 13 bases in between. The CDR3 coding sequence is TGTGCCACCAGCAGAGATTTGGGGGTCCTTAATGAGCAGTTCTTC. Its protein is CATSRDLGVLNEQFF.

This clone was seen a handful of times. V gene TRBV25-1 combines with J gene TRBJ2-3, with 10 bases matching TRBD1. Trimming at V came to 3 bases and at J to 4 bases, leaving 7 bases not matched to a gene. The CDR3 is 16 amino acids. The germline CDR1 and CDR2 sequences are MGHDK and SYGVNS. The CDR3, as DNA: TGTGCCAGCAGTGAGGGGGGGACAGGGGAGGCAGATACGCAGTATTTT. This sequence encodes CASSEGGTGEADTQYF.

This clone showed up just a few times. The genes are TRBV14 and TRBJ1-1; maybe TRBD1 (5 bases). V lost 5 bases to trimming and J lost 0 bases, with 10 bases between them. Germline-derived CDR1 and CDR2 are SGHDN and FVKESK. The CDR3 extends over 14 amino acids. The CDR3 nucleotides read TGTGCCAGCAGCGAACTGGGGCTGAACACTGAAGCTTTCTTT. Protein product: CASSELGLNTEAFF.

This sequence joins TRBV5-4 and TRBJ2-2; D is unresolved. Trimming removed 1 base at V and 4 bases at J, with 5 bases between. The CDR3 covers 13 residues. Germline V gene data show CDR1 as SGHNT and CDR2 as YYREEE (reference sequence). CDR3 bases: TGTGCCAGCAGCTTGTACCTCACCGGGGAGCTGTTTTTT. Protein sequence: CASSLYLTGELFF. The variable domain in full, with the rest retrieved from reference TRBV5-4 and TRBJ2-2, is ETGVTQSPTHLIKTRGQQVTLRCSSQSGHNTVSWYQQALGQGPQFIFQYYREEENGRGNFPPRFSGLQFPNYSSELNVNALELDDSALYLCASSLYLTGELFFGEGSRLTVL.

V and J are TRBV28 and TRBJ1-5; TRBD1 agrees at 10 bases. The V segment lost 5 bases and the J segment 5 bases; nucleotides outside the gene matches: 9. Germline lookup yields CDR1 MDHEN and CDR2 SYDVKM. This CDR3 is built from 16 residues. The CDR3 nucleotides are TGTGCCAGCAGTCTCCTCCTGGACAGGGGGGATCAGCCCCAGCATTTT. This sequence encodes CASSLLLDRGDQPQHF.

This chain uses TRBV15 with TRBJ1-1; no firm D call. The CDR3 has 13 amino acids. Germline V gene lookup returns CDR1 LNHNV and CDR2 YYDKDF (reference sequence). The ends were cut back, 5 bases at V and 4 bases at J, with 11 bases in the middle. The CDR3 loop reads CATSADGITEAFF. CDR3 nucleotide sequence: TGTGCCACCAGCGCGGACGGTATCACTGAAGCTTTCTTT. Using reference TRBV15 and TRBJ1-1 for the parts outside the CDR3, the full variable domain is DAMVIQNPRYQVTQFGKPVTLSCSQTLNHNVMYWYQQKSSQAPKLLFHYYDKDFNNEADTPDNFQSRRPNTSFCFLDIRSPGLGDTAMYLCATSADGITEAFFGQGTRLTVV.